This is a list of T cell receptor beta chains from one sample in a study of glioma-infiltrating T cells. TCRdb re-analysed the multiplex PCR reads in MiXCR, keeping a single row per CDR3 protein. The sample lists about 93,000 distinct CDR3 sequences, 40% seen once, with around two fifths in the top ten. The sequenced material came from glioma tissue, nonneoplastic brain tissue, or PBMCs (not recorded which). These receptors were taken from a human donor with low-grade glioma or glioblastoma, undergoing nonglioma brain surgery, or in good health (not recorded which). CDR3s include the opening cysteine and the closing phenylalanine or tryptophan. Each record gives: clone size, D gene, V gene, J gene, CDR3 DNA, CDR3 protein. The D gene is left open where the match is weak. Size tells how often a clone was seen (once, few, many) or the class of an expanded clone, and some rows leave it out.

size: many; D: TRBD1; V: TRBV3-1; J: TRBJ2-7; DNA: TGTGCCAGCAGCCAAGTTACAGGGGACGAGCAGTACTTC; CDR3: CASSQVTGDEQYF
size: many; D: .; V: TRBV27; J: TRBJ1-2; DNA: TGTGCCAGCAAAACCCCCGGACAGCATGGCTACACCTTC; CDR3: CASKTPGQHGYTF
size: few; D: TRBD1; V: TRBV5-8; J: TRBJ1-2; DNA: TGTGCCAGCAGCTTTTCCCTAAACAGGGGTAGTAGAGACTATGGCTACACCTTC; CDR3: CASSFSLNRGSRDYGYTF
size: .; D: .; V: TRBV3-1; J: TRBJ1-6; DNA: TGTGCCAGCGGTCAAGAAGTTCGTTCACCCCTCCACTTT; CDR3: CASGQEVRSPLHF
size: many; D: TRBD1; V: TRBV7-2; J: TRBJ1-5; DNA: TGTGCCAGCAGCTCGGACAGGTATCAGCCCCAGCATTTT; CDR3: CASSSDRYQPQHF
size: many; D: .; V: TRBV28; J: TRBJ2-7; DNA: TGTGCCAGCAGTTTATGGCGACAGAAAGTCTCCTACGAGCAGTACTTC; CDR3: CASSLWRQKVSYEQYF
size: .; D: .; V: TRBV6-9; J: TRBJ1-1; DNA: TGTGCCAGCAGTTTGTCCAGGCTGGAAAAAGCTCCCTTT; CDR3: CASSLSRLEKAPF
size: many; D: TRBD1; V: TRBV12-3/TRBV12-4; J: TRBJ1-1; DNA: TGTGCCAGCAGTTTTTCAGGGGGCAGGGATGGAGCTTTCTTT; CDR3: CASSFSGGRDGAFF
size: many; D: .; V: TRBV28; J: TRBJ1-1; DNA: TGTGCCAGCAGTTTAACAGGGAAAAACACTGAAGCTTTCTTT; CDR3: CASSLTGKNTEAFF
size: .; D: .; V: TRBV2; J: TRBJ2-2; DNA: TGTGCCAGCAGATTAGGAGCGAATACCAGGGAACTGTTTTTT; CDR3: CASRLGANTRELFF
size: once; D: TRBD1; V: TRBV4-1; J: TRBJ2-5; DNA: TGCGCCAGCAGCCAAAATAACCGCGGGACAGGGGAAGAGACCCAGTACTTC; CDR3: CASSQNNRGTGEETQYF
size: many; D: .; V: TRBV11-1; J: TRBJ2-7; DNA: TGTGCCAGCAGCCCCGACGAGGGAACCTACGAGCAGTACTTC; CDR3: CASSPDEGTYEQYF
size: many; D: .; V: TRBV7-2; J: TRBJ1-1; DNA: TGTGCCAGCAGCTTAGAGTTTCGGGACACTGAAGCTTTCTTT; CDR3: CASSLEFRDTEAFF
size: many; D: .; V: TRBV5-1; J: TRBJ2-7; DNA: TGCGCCAGCAGCTTTGACATCTTCTACGAGCAGTACTTC; CDR3: CASSFDIFYEQYF
size: many; D: .; V: TRBV10-2; J: TRBJ2-1; DNA: TGCGCCAGCAGTGAGCCCCCTGGCGAGCAGTTCTTC; CDR3: CASSEPPGEQFF
size: many; D: .; V: TRBV6-2/TRBV6-3; J: TRBJ2-2; DNA: TGTGCCAGCAGCGGTCGACTCACCGGGGAGCTGTTTTTT; CDR3: CASSGRLTGELFF
size: many; D: TRBD2; V: TRBV2; J: TRBJ2-7; DNA: TGTGCCAGCAGGGAGGGACTAGCGCTCACCTACGAGCAGTACTTC; CDR3: CASREGLALTYEQYF
size: many; D: TRBD2; V: TRBV19; J: TRBJ2-7; DNA: TGTGCCAGTAGTATCCAGCGGGGGAACTACGAGCAGTACTTC; CDR3: CASSIQRGNYEQYF
size: .; D: .; V: TRBV7-2; J: TRBJ2-3; DNA: TGTGCCGGCAGCTTAACTCGAAGCATTACTACGCAGTATTTT; CDR3: CAGSLTRSITTQYF
size: many; D: .; V: TRBV19; J: TRBJ2-1; DNA: TGTGCCAGTAGTGTCAGGGACAATGAGCAGTTCTTC; CDR3: CASSVRDNEQFF
size: many; D: TRBD1; V: TRBV6-2/TRBV6-3; J: TRBJ2-1; DNA: TGTGCCAGCAGTTACGGGGACAGCTTCTACAATGAGCAGTTCTTC; CDR3: CASSYGDSFYNEQFF
size: .; D: .; V: TRBV5-1; J: TRBJ1-2; DNA: TGCGCCAGCAGCTGGGGCTCAGAAGCTAACTATGGCTACACCTTC; CDR3: CASSWGSEANYGYTF
size: many; D: .; V: TRBV7-6; J: TRBJ2-3; DNA: TGTGCCAGCAGCTTAGGTCCCGCAGATACGCAGTATTTT; CDR3: CASSLGPADTQYF
size: many; D: TRBD2; V: TRBV20-1; J: TRBJ2-1; DNA: TGCAGTGCCCGAACTAGCGGGGGATCCTACAATGAGCAGTTCTTC; CDR3: CSARTSGGSYNEQFF
size: .; D: .; V: TRBV6-2/TRBV6-3; J: TRBJ2-2; DNA: TGTGTCAGCAGCTGGGGCAGGAACACCGGGGAGCTGTTTTTT; CDR3: CVSSWGRNTGELFF
size: few; D: .; V: TRBV18; J: TRBJ2-7; DNA: TGTGCCAGCTCACTGCTGGAAGACTGGGGGGACTACGAGCAGTACTTC; CDR3: CASSLLEDWGDYEQYF
size: .; D: .; V: TRBV6-6; J: TRBJ1-5; DNA: TGTTCCATCATTTACGGGTATTATAGCAATCAGCCACAGCATTTT; CDR3: CSIIYGYYSNQPQHF
size: many; D: TRBD2; V: TRBV14; J: TRBJ2-3; DNA: TGTGCCAGCAGCGCCTTTCCACTAGCGACCACAGATACGCAGTATTTT; CDR3: CASSAFPLATTDTQYF
size: many; D: .; V: TRBV7-9; J: TRBJ1-2; DNA: TGTGCCAGCAGTCCAACGACCGGGGCCTATGGCTACACCTTC; CDR3: CASSPTTGAYGYTF
size: many; D: .; V: TRBV20-1; J: TRBJ2-3; DNA: TGCAGTGCTAGTACCTCTAGCACAGATACGCAGTATTTT; CDR3: CSASTSSTDTQYF
size: many; D: .; V: TRBV7-8; J: TRBJ2-7; DNA: TGTGCCAGCAGCGAAAGGGGACCCTCCGCCTACGAGCAGTACTTC; CDR3: CASSERGPSAYEQYF
size: .; D: .; V: TRBV28; J: TRBJ2-2; DNA: TGCGCCAGCAGTTTAAGTGTGGGGCGGGCGAACACCGGGGAGCTGTTTTTT; CDR3: CASSLSVGRANTGELFF
size: .; D: TRBD1; V: TRBV9; J: TRBJ2-2; DNA: TGTGCCAGCAGCGTACGGACAGGGAACACCGGGGAGCTGTTTTTT; CDR3: CASSVRTGNTGELFF
size: once; D: TRBD2; V: TRBV4-1; J: TRBJ2-1; DNA: TGCGCCAGCAGCCAACCGGGAGGCTCCTACAATGAGCAGTTCTTC; CDR3: CASSQPGGSYNEQFF
size: many; D: TRBD1; V: TRBV6-1; J: TRBJ1-2; DNA: TGTGCCAGCAGTTTAAGACAGGGAGGCTATGGCTACACCTTC; CDR3: CASSLRQGGYGYTF
size: .; D: TRBD1; V: TRBV6-1; J: TRBJ2-3; DNA: TGTGCCAGCAGCGGAGGGAACAGGGGGCGAGATACGCGGTATTTT; CDR3: CASSGGNRGRDTRYF
size: .; D: .; V: TRBV2; J: TRBJ2-5; DNA: TGTGCCAGCAGGGAGGTCCACACCGAGCCCCAGTACTTC; CDR3: CASREVHTEPQYF
size: .; D: .; V: TRBV28; J: TRBJ2-1; DNA: TGTGCCAGCAGATCTACCGAGTCTAACTACAATGAGCAGTTCTTC; CDR3: CASRSTESNYNEQFF
size: .; D: .; V: TRBV7-9; J: TRBJ2-7; DNA: TGTGCCAGAAGCCTGCGGACGGGTTCGGGGGCCGAGCAGTGCTTC; CDR3: CARSLRTGSGAEQCF
size: once; D: .; V: TRBV20-1; J: TRBJ1-1; DNA: TGCAGTGCTAGCTCCCGGGGGTCCAAAGCTTTCTTT; CDR3: CSASSRGSKAFF
size: .; D: TRBD2; V: TRBV3-1; J: TRBJ2-3; DNA: TGTGCCAGCAGCCGTCTAGCGGGAGCACCCACAGATACGCAGTATTTT; CDR3: CASSRLAGAPTDTQYF
size: many; D: .; V: TRBV2; J: TRBJ1-6; DNA: TGTGCCACCAAGACGGAGAGCTCCTATAATTCACCCCTCCACTTT; CDR3: CATKTESSYNSPLHF
size: .; D: .; V: TRBV7-2; J: TRBJ2-7; DNA: TGTGCCAGCAGCTCGGTCAGGGCAAACGAGCAGTACTTC; CDR3: CASSSVRANEQYF
size: many; D: TRBD1; V: TRBV7-8; J: TRBJ2-3; DNA: TGTGCCAGCAGCTTAGCCTCGGGACAGGGAACAGATACGCAGTATTTT; CDR3: CASSLASGQGTDTQYF
size: .; D: TRBD2; V: TRBV6-1; J: TRBJ2-3; DNA: TGTGTTAGCAGTGAAGTCGCTAGCGGGAGTACAGATACGCAGTATTTT; CDR3: CVSSEVASGSTDTQYF
size: many; D: TRBD1; V: TRBV6-2/TRBV6-3; J: TRBJ1-2; DNA: TGTGCCAGCAGTGGAGACAGGGTCGGCTACACCTTC; CDR3: CASSGDRVGYTF
size: many; D: TRBD2; V: TRBV5-1; J: TRBJ2-3; DNA: TGCGCCAGCAGCTCCATTAGCGGGGGGAACACAGATACGCAGTATTTT; CDR3: CASSSISGGNTDTQYF
size: many; D: .; V: TRBV7-9; J: TRBJ1-5; DNA: TGTGCCAGCAGCTTATCAGGGATTAGTCAGCCCCAGCATTTT; CDR3: CASSLSGISQPQHF